Below, 11 T cell receptor beta chains from the same sample are listed, as sequenced in a study of shared clonotypes between healthy human individuals. Only in-frame clones appear in the TCRdb table, and some are missing; sequencing was by immunoSEQ multiplex PCR. This table has approximately 980,000 clones, less than 85% appearing once. The sequenced material came from memory CD4+ T cells sorted from blood. Subset: CD45RA-negative fraction. Receptors originate from a man aged 18 to 35 in good health.

The gene calls are TRBV10-3 and TRBJ2-6, with D perhaps matching TRBD1 or TRBD2 (5 bases each). Germline CDR1 reads ENHRY; CDR2 reads SYGVKD. V was clipped by 5 bases and J by 3 bases, with 14 bases between them. The CDR3 contains 16 residues. The CDR3 DNA is TGTGCCATCAGTAGAGACGGGGCTTATGGGGCCAACGTCCTGACTTTC. Translation: CAISRDGAYGANVLTF.

Regarding this clone: Mismatch with germline at one junction end may stem from a read error. J is TRBJ2-5 and V is TRBV2, with 7 bases identical to TRBD1. Per germline, CDR1 SNHLY and CDR2 FYNNEI. CDR3 length: 11 amino acids. The chain's CDR3 is CASSEEGGQNF. CDR3 nucleotide sequence: TGTGCCAGCAGTGAGGAAGGGGGCCAGAACTTC.

This clone was counted a single time. The V call is TRBV6-1, the J call TRBJ2-3; no reliable D call. Germline lookup yields CDR1 MNHNS and CDR2 SASEGT. The CDR3 is 15 amino acids. Between the trimmed V and J ends, which lost 6 bases and 5 bases, there was a span of 18 bases. The CDR3 region has the DNA TGTGCCAGCAGCCGACTTGTCGCGGAGAGAGATACGCAGTATTTT. Translated: CASSRLVAERDTQYF.

The chain combines TRBV7-8 with TRBJ1-2; D ambiguous. CDR3 length: 11 residues. The germline CDR1 and CDR2 sequences are SGHVS and FQNEAQ. V was trimmed by 8 bases and J by 8 bases, leaving 12 bases between them. CDR3 nucleotide sequence: TGTGCCAGCGGGGAAGGGAGAGGCTACACCTTC. Its translation is CASGEGRGYTF.

The chain combines TRBV5-4 with TRBJ2-5, with D uncertain. The CDR3 totals 13 residues. The V gene lost 3 bases and the J gene lost 5 bases, with 11 bases spanning the gap. In germline, CDR1 is SGHNT, CDR2 YYREEE (reference sequence). The CDR3 here is CASSSFATETQYF. For the CDR3, the DNA is TGTGCCAGCAGCTCCTTCGCGACGGAGACCCAGTACTTC. The complete variable domain, with remaining parts taken from reference TRBV5-4 and TRBJ2-5, reads ETGVTQSPTHLIKTRGQQVTLRCSSQSGHNTVSWYQQALGQGPQFIFQYYREEENGRGNFPPRFSGLQFPNYSSELNVNALELDDSALYLCASSSFATETQYFGPGTRLLVL.

V gene TRBV7-2 combines with J gene TRBJ2-7; 8 positions agree with TRBD1. V was pared by 1 base and J by 8 bases, with 4 bases of the junction left unmatched. Germline-derived CDR1 and CDR2 are SGHTA and FQGNSA. The CDR3 runs 13 residues. The CDR3 DNA sequence: TGTGCCAGCAGCTTAGGACAGGGGCAAAAGCAGTACTTC. Translating gives CASSLGQGQKQYF.

This chain connects TRBV7-8 to TRBJ2-2; TRBD2 matches 8 bases. The CDR3 runs 15 residues. V dropped 5 bases and J dropped 2; count of bases not matched to a gene: 4. Looked up from germline, CDR1 is SGHVS and CDR2 is FQNEAQ. The DNA of the CDR3 is TGTGCCAGCAGCCGACTAGCGACAAACACCGGGGAGCTGTTTTTT. Amino acid sequence: CASSRLATNTGELFF.

The rearrangement joins TRBV19 to TRBJ1-5; 8 bases are a match to TRBD1. In germline, CDR1 is LNHDA, CDR2 SQIVND (reference sequence). The J segment lost 4 bases and the V segment lost 5 bases, leaving 7 bases of the junction unmatched. The CDR3 spans 15 residues. In DNA, the CDR3 is TGTGCCAGTAGTGTCCAGGGGGCGACGAATCAGCCCCAGCATTTT. It translates to CASSVQGATNQPQHF.

The gene calls are TRBV5-4 and TRBJ2-1; tentatively, D is TRBD2 (6 bases). Between the trimmed V and J ends, which lost 0 bases and 10 bases, there was a span of 20 bases. This CDR3 is 16 amino acids long. The germline CDR1 and CDR2 sequences are SGHNT and YYREEE (reference sequence). Written as DNA, the CDR3 is TGTGCCAGCAGCTTGGCCCTACAATCGGGGGTCAGGGAGCAGTTCTTC. Translation: CASSLALQSGVREQFF.

The count of this clone is one. The V gene is TRBV15, the J gene TRBJ2-1; 10 nucleotides align to TRBD2. Germline V gene lookup returns CDR1 LNHNV and CDR2 YYDKDF (reference sequence). The V gene end was trimmed by 0 bases and the J gene end by 10 bases; junction bases not matched to a gene: 15. The CDR3 is 18 amino acids. DNA of the CDR3: TGTGCCACCAGCAGAGATCTCGTTAAGCGGGAGGGTCACTCGGAGCAGTTCTTC. Translating it yields CATSRDLVKREGHSEQFF.

The chain couples TRBV5-4 to TRBJ2-3; 8 bases agree with TRBD2. The V gene's germline CDR1 is SGHNT and CDR2 YYREEE (reference sequence). V lost 0 bases, J lost 2 bases, and 8 bases stayed unmatched. The length of the CDR3 is 17 residues. CDR3 nucleotide sequence: TGTGCCAGCAGCTTGGTTTTCGGGACTAGGCTCACAGATACGCAGTATTTT. Encoded protein: CASSLVFGTRLTDTQYF.